This TCR beta chain was identified during a study of blood T cell repertoires in COVID-19. Across the study: Samples of COVID-19 (acute and convalescent) were obtained from the United States, Italy and Spain. PBMCs, B-cell-depleted T cells, or T cells provided the cDNA or gDNA that made up the material.

How the authors handled the data: Nucleated cell number was recorded as an estimate derived from reference gene primer amplification. Clones were sequenced by immunoSEQ multiplex PCR, and TCRdb holds only the in-frame ones, with some missing. Clone size and the V and J calls come from that table; the DNA yielded D and trimming. Among under 200,000 clones, approximately 87% were seen once, and the ten largest hold 10% to 13%. V dropped 4 bases and J dropped 5 bases, with 12 bases sitting between them. Germline CDR1 is LGHNA and CDR2 is YNFKEQ. The CDR3 runs to 15 residues. The sequencing input was peripheral blood. The TCR comes from a woman in her 70s with COVID-19, enrolled during active disease. The chain couples TRBV4-2 to TRBJ1-6; D unclear. CDR3 DNA: TGTGCCAGCAGCCCCCGTGACGCGGATAATTCACCCCTCCACTTT. It specifies CASSPRDADNSPLHF.